This TCR beta chain was retrieved from a study of neurological immune-mediated disorders. Study results and caveats: Among expanded clones, no CDR3 amino acid sequences were shared across subjects, a pattern suggesting private repertoires in all groups.

As to time point: longitudinal time-point 3. PBMCs stored at -80 C, 2 million in total, were the source of the unsorted libraries. This clonotype was observed a few times. What it binds is unknown. Just one base apart from a much larger clone, this may be a read error. The CDR3 extends over 12 amino acids. Per germline, CDR1 SGDLS and CDR2 YYNGEE. cDNA synthesis was performed by 5'RACE with 10-nucleotide random UMIs. TCRdb fed the 5' RACE reads into MiXCR, producing one record per CDR3 protein. The sample holds more than 100,000 distinct CDR3 sequences; 10% to 14% are singletons and the top ten take under 3.5%.

This receptor was identified in a female donor with HTLV-1-associated myelopathy (HAM/TSP). The chain carries TRBV9 and TRBJ2-3; possible D gene TRBD1, 6 bases. What was sequenced was PBMCs. The CDR3 region is CVSSVGGDTQYF. CDR3 in DNA: TGTGTCAGCAGCGTAGGGGGAGATACGCAGTATTTT.